One and the same sample provided the 29 T cell receptor beta chains below, sequenced in a study of molecular identifiers for immune sequencing clone quantification. In TCRdb, the PCR reads were re-called with MiXCR into one record per CDR3 protein. The data show about 510,000 distinct CDR3 sequences, with around 23% seen just once and approximately 0.76% held by the top ten. The sequencing sample was made of naive CD8+ T cells from blood, with Jurkat cell RNA spiked in. The subset denotes: FACS-sorted CD8+CD4-CCR7+CD45RA+ naive T cells. The receptor set was obtained from a human donor in good health. Some libraries in this study had Jurkat cell RNA spiked in.

The gene calls are TRBV27 and TRBJ2-7; tentatively, D is TRBD1 (5 bases). Trimming removed 4 bases from V and 4 bases from J, with 11 bases in between. Germline loops: CDR1 MNHEY, CDR2 SMNVEV (reference sequence). This CDR3 contains 13 residues. CDR3 nucleotides: TGTGCCAGCAGTTGGGGCAGTTTGTACGAGCAGTACTTC. It translates to CASSWGSLYEQYF.

The rearrangement links TRBV19 to TRBJ2-7; D not certain. The ends were cut back, 3 bases at V and 3 bases at J, with 9 bases in the middle. Germline V gene lookup returns CDR1 LNHDA and CDR2 SQIVND (reference sequence). This CDR3 is 13 amino acids long. CDR3 region: CASSITGNYEQYF. CDR3 bases: TGTGCCAGTAGTATTACCGGAAACTACGAGCAGTACTTC.

On this clonotype: One end of the junction varies from germline; a read error may be responsible. The gene calls are TRBV27 and TRBJ2-7, with 7 bases identical to TRBD2. In germline, CDR1 is MNHEY, CDR2 SMNVEV (reference sequence). The CDR3 length is 15 residues. CDR3 nucleotide sequence: TGTGCCAGCAGTTTATCCGGCGGGAGCTCCTACGAGCTGTACTTC. This sequence encodes CASSLSGGSSYELYF.

A single count supports this clonotype. A much larger clonotype is one base distant, so this may be a read error. Here the CDR3 DNA reads TGCAGTGCTAGAGAGCTGGGACAGGGAGGGTGCGAGCAGTACTTC. Translating gives CSARELGQGGCEQYF. The chain combines TRBV20-1 with TRBJ2-7; 9 bases map to TRBD1. Losses at the gene ends were 0 bases for V and 6 bases for J; bases not matched to a gene: 9. From germline, CDR1 is DFQATT and CDR2 SNEGSKA (reference sequence). This CDR3 spans 15 amino acids.

The chain recombines TRBV14 with TRBJ2-7, with D perhaps TRBD1 (6 bases). This CDR3 spans 14 amino acids. V was trimmed by 4 bases and J by 2 bases, leaving 12 bases between them. Germline V gene sequence: CDR1 SGHDN, CDR2 FVKESK. CDR3: CASSRWDTAYEQYF. CDR3 DNA: TGTGCCAGCAGCCGCTGGGACACAGCCTACGAGCAGTACTTC.

This clonotype was recorded once. The rearrangement links TRBV10-3 to TRBJ2-3; D gene ambiguous. The germline V gene has CDR1 ENHRY and CDR2 SYGVKD. The length of the CDR3 is 15 residues. The V end lost 4 bases, the J end lost 6 bases, and 17 bases lay between the germline ends. The CDR3: CAISAVSGVHDTQYF. The CDR3 DNA follows: TGTGCCATCAGTGCGGTCTCGGGTGTCCACGATACGCAGTATTTT.

The rearrangement uses TRBV27 and TRBJ1-1; D is uncertain. The CDR3 covers 14 residues. Germline V CDR1 and CDR2: MNHEY, SMNVEV (reference sequence). Deletions cut 2 bases from V and 6 bases from J, with 13 bases between. The CDR3 sequence: CASSLAFSSPEAFF. The CDR3 DNA sequence: TGTGCCAGCAGTTTAGCGTTTAGTTCCCCTGAAGCTTTCTTT.

In this sample, this clonotype turned up a few times. The chain recombines TRBV4-3 with TRBJ1-5; D gene uncertain. V lost 0 bases and J lost 3, with 12 bases in between. This CDR3 is built from 16 residues. CDR1 is LGHNA, CDR2 YSLEER, per germline. DNA of the CDR3: TGCGCCAGCAGCCAAGAGCGATCGGGAGTCAATCAGCCCCAGCATTTT. It specifies CASSQERSGVNQPQHF.

V gene TRBV7-9 combines with J gene TRBJ2-1; D gene unclear. This CDR3 is built from 12 residues. Germline V gene lookup returns CDR1 SEHNR and CDR2 FQNEAQ (reference sequence). V lost 5 bases, J lost 12 bases, and 14 bases lay in between. As DNA, the CDR3 is TGTGCCAGCAGCACGGACGCAAAGGGGCAGTTCTTC. This translates into CASSTDAKGQFF. The variable domain in full, completed from reference TRBV7-9 and TRBJ2-1, reads DTGVSQNPRHKITKRGQNVTFRCDPISEHNRLYWYRQTLGQGPEFLTYFQNEAQLEKSRLLSDRFSAERPKGSFSTLEIQRTEQGDSAMYLCASSTDAKGQFFGPGTRLTVL.

The chain recombines TRBV28 with TRBJ2-7; no reliable D call. The V end lost 3 bases, the J end lost 2 bases, and 17 bases lay between the germline ends. From germline, CDR1 is MDHEN and CDR2 SYDVKM. The CDR3 is made up of 16 amino acids. CDR3 nucleotide sequence: TGTGCCAGCAGTTTTGGATGGGCAGAAGAAACCTACGAGCAGTACTTC. This codes for CASSFGWAEETYEQYF.

To note about this clonotype: A read error may be the cause here, since a much bigger clone is one base away. The J gene is TRBJ1-1, the V gene TRBV29-1; TRBD1 might be the D (5 bases). The CDR3 runs 20 residues. Germline CDR1 reads SQVTM; CDR2 reads ANQGSEA. CDR3 bases: TGCAGCGTTGGACCGAGAGACAGAACTAGGGGTGAGGGGCTAGTCACTGACGCTTTCTTT. Its translation: CSVGPRDRTRGEGLVTDAFF.

Concerning this clonotype: A read error may be the cause here, since a much bigger clone is one base away. The chain carries TRBV11-2 and TRBJ2-5; tentatively, D is TRBD1 or TRBD2 (6 bases each). The CDR3 covers 15 residues. Germline V CDR1 and CDR2: SGHAT, FQNNGV. Deletions cut 5 bases from V and 4 bases from J, with 17 bases between. In DNA, the CDR3 is TGTGCCAGCAGCCTGATCGCTGGGGGGCGAGAGACCCAGTACTTC. The encoded protein is CASSLIAGGRETQYF.

This clonotype has a count of ten or more. This sequence joins TRBV29-1 and TRBJ2-3; D perhaps matches TRBD2 (5 bases). The CDR3 loop spans 13 amino acids. In germline, CDR1 is SQVTM, CDR2 ANQGSEA. V lost 2 bases, J lost 0 bases, and 6 bases lay in between. The CDR3 bases are TGCAGCGTTGAAAGGACTAGCACAGATACGCAGTATTTT. Amino acid sequence: CSVERTSTDTQYF.

The chain couples TRBV6-2 or TRBV6-3 to TRBJ2-7; TRBD1 aligns across 7 bases. V was clipped by 2 bases and J by 0 bases; unmatched bases: 7. Germline V gene sequence: CDR1 MNHEY, CDR2 SVGEGT. The CDR3 runs to 16 residues. The CDR3 here is CASSYPEDRYSYEQYF. The CDR3, as DNA: TGTGCCAGCAGTTACCCCGAGGACAGGTACTCCTACGAGCAGTACTTC.

This clonotype was seen many times. The gene calls are TRBV19 and TRBJ2-2; either TRBD1 or TRBD2 may supply D (5 bases each). Germline-derived CDR1 and CDR2 are LNHDA and SQIVND (reference sequence). This CDR3 comprises 15 residues. The V end was cut by 6 bases, the J end by 6 bases, with 17 bases between. The CDR3 region has the DNA TGTGCCAGTAGCCCCGGGACCCGAGCGTCCGGGGAGCTGTTTTTT. Translated: CASSPGTRASGELFF.

The chain has TRBV6-2 or TRBV6-3 and TRBJ2-1, with 9 bases fitting TRBD2. Per germline, CDR1 MNHEY and CDR2 SVGEGT. The J segment lost 7 bases and the V segment lost 2 bases, leaving 6 bases of the junction unmatched. The CDR3 length is 15 residues. CDR3 DNA: TGTGCCAGCAGTTACGTTGCGGGAGGGCCTAATGAGCAGTTCTTC. Translated, it gives CASSYVAGGPNEQFF.

The chain is built from TRBV10-3 and TRBJ2-7, with a possible D match to TRBD1 (5 bases). Germline CDR1 reads ENHRY; CDR2 reads SYGVKD. The CDR3 is made up of 14 amino acids. Trimming pared 3 bases from V and 2 bases from J, leaving 11 bases between. The DNA for the CDR3 is TGTGCCATCAGTGAAAAACAGGTGACCTACGAGCAGTACTTC. It is translated as CAISEKQVTYEQYF.

DNA of the CDR3: TGCGCCAGCAGCCAAGATCTGCGAGGGTCCAAAAACATTCAGTACTTC. Translation gives CASSQDLRGSKNIQYF. This chain links TRBV4-3 with TRBJ2-4; D may be TRBD2 (5 bases). CDR1 is LGHNA and CDR2 is YSLEER in the germline V gene. CDR3 length: 16 amino acids. Trimming removed 0 bases from V and 2 bases from J, with 11 bases in between.

V and J are TRBV20-1 and TRBJ2-7; D not certain. CDR3 length: 16 residues. V was shortened by 0 bases and J by 0 bases, with 15 bases between the two germline ends. Germline CDR1 DFQATT, CDR2 SNEGSKA (reference sequence). Here the CDR3 DNA reads TGCAGTGCTAGAGAGTTTAGTAGCTTAAGCTCCTACGAGCAGTACTTC. Its protein product is CSAREFSSLSSYEQYF.

This chain uses TRBV4-3 with TRBJ2-3; D gene ambiguous. The V and J ends lost 0 bases and 5 bases respectively, with 9 bases between them. This CDR3 contains 14 residues. Germline V gene lookup returns CDR1 LGHNA and CDR2 YSLEER. For the CDR3, the DNA is TGCGCCAGCAGCCAAGATGTCGGCGGAGATACGCAGTATTTT. Its translation is CASSQDVGGDTQYF.

This clonotype was detected many times. The V call is TRBV4-3, the J call TRBJ2-4, with D unresolved. Germline V CDR1 and CDR2: LGHNA, YSLEER. The CDR3 loop spans 16 amino acids. V dropped 0 bases and J dropped 0 bases, with 9 bases sitting between them. CDR3: CASSQDRILAKNIQYF. The CDR3 nucleotides are TGCGCCAGCAGCCAAGATCGAATCCTAGCCAAAAACATTCAGTACTTC.

In the case of this clonotype: Its ends do not fully match the called genes, so a read error is possible. The chain recombines TRBV7-9 with TRBJ2-1; 10 nucleotides agree with TRBD2. The CDR3 is 15 residues long. CDR1 and CDR2 (germline): SEHNR, FQNEAQ (reference sequence). CDR3 amino acids: CASSLSGGVYNEHFF. CDR3 DNA: TGTGCCAGCAGCTTAAGCGGGGGGGTGTACAATGAGCACTTCTTC.

The sample holds many counts of this clonotype. The chain employs TRBV29-1 and TRBJ1-2, with 7 bases fitting TRBD1. V was pared by 6 bases and J by 8 bases, with 18 bases of the junction left unmatched. CDR3 length: 15 amino acids. Germline CDR1 is SQVTM and CDR2 is ANQGSEA. As DNA, the CDR3 is TGCAGCGTCTTGAACCGACAGGGAGTGATTGAAGGCTACACCTTC. It specifies CSVLNRQGVIEGYTF.

This clonotype was seen at least ten times. The chain recombines TRBV7-2 with TRBJ2-7, with D hard to call. V lost 3 bases to trimming and J lost 2 bases, with 14 bases between them. The germline V gene encodes CDR1 SGHTA and CDR2 FQGNSA. The CDR3 covers 15 residues. The CDR3 DNA is TGTGCCAGCAGCTTCATCGGGCCTGCTGCCTACGAGCAGTACTTC. This gives the protein CASSFIGPAAYEQYF.

The chain links TRBV25-1 to TRBJ2-7; D unresolved. This CDR3 is built from 12 residues. Looked up from germline, CDR1 is MGHDK and CDR2 is SYGVNS. Trimming removed 6 bases from V and 4 bases from J, with 10 bases in between. In DNA, the CDR3 is TGTGCCAGCAGGGACGGGCTGTACGAGCAGTACTTC. Protein product: CASRDGLYEQYF.

There are many counts of this clonotype. V and J are TRBV7-9 and TRBJ2-3; D is ambiguous. This CDR3 is 15 amino acids long. CDR1 and CDR2 (germline): SEHNR, FQNEAQ (reference sequence). The V gene lost 5 bases and the J gene lost 0 bases, with 12 bases spanning the gap. This CDR3 reads CASSPTPSSTDTQYF. In DNA form, the CDR3 reads TGTGCCAGCAGCCCCACCCCTTCTAGCACAGATACGCAGTATTTT.

The chain combines TRBV6-2 or TRBV6-3 with TRBJ2-7; a weak D match, TRBD2 (5 bases). Germline V gives CDR1 MNHEY, CDR2 SVGEGT. CDR3 length: 18 amino acids. With 0 bases removed from V and 4 bases from J, the gap between germline ends came to 22 bases. Here the CDR3 reads CASSYSPTGREAFYEQYF. The CDR3, as DNA: TGTGCCAGCAGTTACTCACCAACGGGCCGGGAAGCCTTTTACGAGCAGTACTTC.

In its sample, this clonotype was seen a few times. The chain couples TRBV7-2 to TRBJ2-1; tentative D call: TRBD2 (6 bases). V lost 2 bases to trimming and J lost 8 bases, with 19 bases between them. There are 16 residues in the CDR3. Per germline, CDR1 SGHTA and CDR2 FQGNSA. CDR3 nucleotide sequence: TGTGCCAGCAGCTTAAAAACCGGATGGGGGGACGATGAGCAGTTCTTC. Translating it yields CASSLKTGWGDDEQFF.

This clonotype came up a few times. The chain is built from TRBV7-9 and TRBJ2-7; TRBD1 aligns across 7 bases. CDR1 and CDR2 (germline): SEHNR, FQNEAQ (reference sequence). This CDR3 comprises 14 residues. V lost 0 bases to trimming and J lost 5 bases; unmatched junction nucleotides: 4. CDR3 DNA sequence: TGTGCCAGCAGCTTAGCGCAGGGGGTTGACGAGCAGTACTTC. It encodes CASSLAQGVDEQYF.